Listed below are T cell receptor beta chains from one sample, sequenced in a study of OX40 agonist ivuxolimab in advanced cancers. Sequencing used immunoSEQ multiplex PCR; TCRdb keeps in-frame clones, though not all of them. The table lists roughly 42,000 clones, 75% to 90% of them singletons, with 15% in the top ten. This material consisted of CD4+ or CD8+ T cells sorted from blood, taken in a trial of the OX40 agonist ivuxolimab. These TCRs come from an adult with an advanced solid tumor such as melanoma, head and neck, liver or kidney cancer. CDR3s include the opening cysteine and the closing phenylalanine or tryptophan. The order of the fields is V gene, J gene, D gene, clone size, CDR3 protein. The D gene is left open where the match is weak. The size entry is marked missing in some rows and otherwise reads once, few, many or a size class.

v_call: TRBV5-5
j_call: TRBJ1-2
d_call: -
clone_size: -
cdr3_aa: CASSLYPQGGYTF

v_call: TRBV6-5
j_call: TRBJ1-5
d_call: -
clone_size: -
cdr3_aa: CATLILLSQPQHF

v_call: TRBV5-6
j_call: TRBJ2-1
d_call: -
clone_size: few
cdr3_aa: CASSLLGGLYNEQFF

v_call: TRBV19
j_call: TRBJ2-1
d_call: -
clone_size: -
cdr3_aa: CASSIEGGGYNEQFF

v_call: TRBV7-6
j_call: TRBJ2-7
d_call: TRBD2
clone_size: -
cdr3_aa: CASSLYSSGSSDEQYF

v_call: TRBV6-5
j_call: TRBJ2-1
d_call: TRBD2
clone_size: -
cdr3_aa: CASSRLAGGKDEQFF

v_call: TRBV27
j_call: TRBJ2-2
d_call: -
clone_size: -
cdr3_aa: CASSSFDIEFTGELFF

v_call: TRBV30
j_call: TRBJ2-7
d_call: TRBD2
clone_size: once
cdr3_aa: CAWRVAGKTYEQYF

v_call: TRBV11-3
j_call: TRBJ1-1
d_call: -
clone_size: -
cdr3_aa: CASSSGYTEAFF

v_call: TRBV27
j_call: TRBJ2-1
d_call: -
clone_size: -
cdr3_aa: CASSYKSSYNEQFF

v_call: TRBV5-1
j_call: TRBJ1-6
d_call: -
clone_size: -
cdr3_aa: CASSFTRRGNNSPLHF

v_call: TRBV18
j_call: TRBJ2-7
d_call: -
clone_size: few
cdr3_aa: CASSPNGAGVVGTSYEQYF

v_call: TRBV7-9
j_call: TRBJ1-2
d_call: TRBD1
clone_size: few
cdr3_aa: CASSNTGTEFYGYTF

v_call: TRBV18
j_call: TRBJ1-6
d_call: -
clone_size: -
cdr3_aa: CASSRGNHLDSPLHF

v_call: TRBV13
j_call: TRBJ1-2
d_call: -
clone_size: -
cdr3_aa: CASSLGYGDGYTF

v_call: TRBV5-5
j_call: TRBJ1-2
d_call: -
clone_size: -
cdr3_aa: CASSLGGDPTNYGYTF

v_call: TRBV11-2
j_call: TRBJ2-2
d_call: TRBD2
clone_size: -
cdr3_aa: CASSSSWRERDTGELFF

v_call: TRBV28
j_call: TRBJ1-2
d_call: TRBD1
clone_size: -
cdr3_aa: CASSSRQGGGGGYTF

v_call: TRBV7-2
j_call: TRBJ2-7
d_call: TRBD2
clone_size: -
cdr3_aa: CASSWRGGRSTYEQYF

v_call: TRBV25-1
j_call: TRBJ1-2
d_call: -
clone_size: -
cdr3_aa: CASSDGNYGYTF

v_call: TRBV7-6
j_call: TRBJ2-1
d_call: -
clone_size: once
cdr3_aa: CASSFGEQVPYNEQFF

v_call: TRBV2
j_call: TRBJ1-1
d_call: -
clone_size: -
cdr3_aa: CASSEISQGASFYTEAFF

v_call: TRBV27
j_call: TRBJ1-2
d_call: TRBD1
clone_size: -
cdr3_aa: CASSSGTGGQHYGYTF

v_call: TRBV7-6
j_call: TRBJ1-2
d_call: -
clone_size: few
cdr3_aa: CASSLAMGGPGYTF

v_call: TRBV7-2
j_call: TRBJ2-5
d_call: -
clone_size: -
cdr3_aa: CASSLVGRGWETQYF

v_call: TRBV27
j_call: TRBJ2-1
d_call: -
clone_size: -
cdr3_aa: CASTDGWGEQFF

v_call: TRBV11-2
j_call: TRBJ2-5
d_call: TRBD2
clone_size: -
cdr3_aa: CASSRTGGWYQETQYF

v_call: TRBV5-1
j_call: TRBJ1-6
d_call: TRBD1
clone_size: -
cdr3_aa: CASSLFSGQAYNSPLHF

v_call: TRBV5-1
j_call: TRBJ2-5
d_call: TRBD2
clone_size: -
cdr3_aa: CASSSPEAGDQETQYF

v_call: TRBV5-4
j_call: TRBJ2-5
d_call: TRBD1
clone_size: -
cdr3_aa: CASSFRQGRQETQYF

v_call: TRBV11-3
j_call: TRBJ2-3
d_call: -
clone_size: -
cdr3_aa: CASSPGGTFTSTDTQYF

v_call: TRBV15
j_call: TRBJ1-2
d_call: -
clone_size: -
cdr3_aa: CATSSGTQSPYGYTF